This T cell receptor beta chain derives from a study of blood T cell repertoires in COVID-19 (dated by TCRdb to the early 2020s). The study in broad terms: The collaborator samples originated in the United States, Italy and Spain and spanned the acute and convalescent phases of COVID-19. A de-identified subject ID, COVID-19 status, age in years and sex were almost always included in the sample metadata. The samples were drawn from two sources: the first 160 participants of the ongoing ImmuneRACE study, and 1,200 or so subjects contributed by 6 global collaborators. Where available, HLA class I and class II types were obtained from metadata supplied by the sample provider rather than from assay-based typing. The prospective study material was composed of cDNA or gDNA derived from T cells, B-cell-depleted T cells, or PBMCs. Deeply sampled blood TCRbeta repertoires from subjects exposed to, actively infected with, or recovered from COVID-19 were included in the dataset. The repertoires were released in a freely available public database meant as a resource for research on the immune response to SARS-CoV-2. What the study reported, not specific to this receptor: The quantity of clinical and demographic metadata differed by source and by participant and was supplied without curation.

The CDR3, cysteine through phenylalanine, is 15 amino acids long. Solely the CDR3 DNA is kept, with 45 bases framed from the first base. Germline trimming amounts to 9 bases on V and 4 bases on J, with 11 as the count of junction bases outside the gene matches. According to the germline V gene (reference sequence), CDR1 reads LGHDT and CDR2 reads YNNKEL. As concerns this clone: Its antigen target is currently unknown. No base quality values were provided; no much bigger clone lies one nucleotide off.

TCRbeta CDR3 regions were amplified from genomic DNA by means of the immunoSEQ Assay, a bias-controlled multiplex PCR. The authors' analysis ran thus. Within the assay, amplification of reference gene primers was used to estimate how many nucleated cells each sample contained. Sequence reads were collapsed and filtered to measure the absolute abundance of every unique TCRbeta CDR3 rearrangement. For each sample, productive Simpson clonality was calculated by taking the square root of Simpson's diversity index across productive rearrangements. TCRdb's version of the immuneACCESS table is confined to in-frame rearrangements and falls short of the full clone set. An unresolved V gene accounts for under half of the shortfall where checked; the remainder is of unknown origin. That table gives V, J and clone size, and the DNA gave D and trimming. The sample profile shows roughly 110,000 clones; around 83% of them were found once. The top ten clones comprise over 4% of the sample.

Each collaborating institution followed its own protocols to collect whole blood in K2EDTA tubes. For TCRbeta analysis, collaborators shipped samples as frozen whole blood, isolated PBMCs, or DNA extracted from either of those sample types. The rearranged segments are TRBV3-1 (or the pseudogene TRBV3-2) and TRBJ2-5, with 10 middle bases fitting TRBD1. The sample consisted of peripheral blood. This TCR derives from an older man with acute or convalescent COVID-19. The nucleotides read TGTGCCAGTAGGGACCGGGACAGGGGTAGAGAGACCCAGTACTTC. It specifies CASRDRDRGRETQYF.